This passage covers 27 T cell receptor beta chains from one sample sequenced in a study of shared clonotypes between healthy human individuals (dated by TCRdb to the early 2020s). The library relied on the immunoSEQ multiplex PCR assay. TCRdb limited this immuneACCESS table to in-frame rearrangements with V and J called. A share of clones is missing; checked studies link under half to unresolved V genes, and the rest is unexplained. In all, the sample holds 850,000 to 1,200,000 clones, and around four fifths of those were seen once. The biggest ten clones account for 1.2% to 1.5% of the sample. The sequencing input was memory CD4+ T cells sorted from blood. The cell subset or site tag for this specimen amounts to: CD45RA-negative fraction. Source of these receptors: a man aged 18-30 years in good health.

This clone was seen only a few times. The V call is TRBV28, the J call TRBJ1-2; D is perhaps TRBD1 (6 bases). CDR1 and CDR2 (germline): MDHEN, SYDVKM. The V gene lost 3 bases and the J gene lost 7 bases, with 12 bases spanning the gap. CDR3 length equals 13 residues. CDR3 nucleotide sequence: TGTGCCAGCAGTTTCGGGGGCGCGGGTGGCTACACCTTC. Translation gives CASSFGGAGGYTF.

The chain joins TRBV5-1 to TRBJ2-3; 7 bases line up with TRBD2. The CDR3 runs to 13 residues. With V trimmed by 2 bases and J by 5 bases, 2 bases remained unmatched. Germline-derived CDR1 and CDR2 are SGHRS and YFSETQ. CDR3 region: CASSFWEGDTQYF. DNA for the CDR3: TGCGCCAGCAGCTTTTGGGAGGGAGATACGCAGTATTTT.

Concerning this clone: Because the CDR3 is missing its conserved closing phenylalanine or tryptophan, this is likely a read error. The DNA is left out, because the CDR3 cannot be placed on it with certainty; the CDR3 is given as TCRdb lists it. This chain links TRBV7-9 with TRBJ1-3; the tabulated D call, TRBD1, remains unverified against the DNA. The V gene's germline CDR1 is SEHNR and CDR2 FQNEAQ (reference sequence). The CDR3 is 13 amino acids in total, end residues counted. This CDR3 is CASSLTGDSWVAV.

V is TRBV27 and J is TRBJ2-6; TRBD1 agrees at 9 bases. Per the germline V gene, CDR1 is MNHEY and CDR2 is SMNVEV (reference sequence). CDR3 length equals 17 residues. V lost 6 bases, J lost 2 bases, and 8 bases stayed unmatched. The CDR3 DNA reads TGTGCCAGCAGCCCCGGGACAGGGTCCCCTGGGGCCAACGTCCTGACTTTC. This codes for CASSPGTGSPGANVLTF.

This chain joins TRBV5-4 and TRBJ1-6; TRBD1 is a possible D gene (6 bases). Germline V lookup: CDR1 SGHNT, CDR2 YYREEE (reference sequence). The CDR3 totals 14 residues. Trimming stripped 4 bases from V and 7 bases from J, with 12 bases between. Here the CDR3 reads CASSGLTGNSPLHF. The CDR3 region has the DNA TGTGCCAGCAGCGGTTTGACAGGCAATTCACCCCTCCACTTT.

The genes are TRBV7-8 and TRBJ2-7, with 7 bases that match TRBD1. The V gene end was trimmed by 4 bases and the J gene end by 11 bases; junction bases not matched to a gene: 8. There are 12 residues in the CDR3. Germline V lookup: CDR1 SGHVS, CDR2 FQNEAQ. CDR3 region: CASSWGPTGEYF. CDR3 DNA sequence: TGTGCCAGCAGCTGGGGTCCAACAGGGGAGTACTTC.

The J gene is TRBJ1-5, the V gene TRBV30; D is unclear. The V and J ends lost 2 bases and 5 bases respectively, with 10 bases between them. The CDR3 totals 13 residues. The germline V gene encodes CDR1 GTSNPN and CDR2 SVGIG (reference sequence). In DNA form, the CDR3 reads TGTGCCTGGAGTTTGGCATCAGATCAGCCCCAGCATTTT. It translates to CAWSLASDQPQHF.

This clone was detected a few times. V usage is TRBV7-7 and J usage is TRBJ1-1; no reliable D call. This CDR3 region has 13 residues. Germline values: CDR1 SSHAT, CDR2 FNYEAQ (reference sequence). CDR3 in DNA: TGTGCTAGCGCCTTCCGGGTGAACACTGAAGCTTTCTTT. Its protein is CASAFRVNTEAFF.

The chain links TRBV5-5 to TRBJ2-6, with D maybe TRBD2 (6 bases). The germline V and J ends were trimmed by 4 bases and 0 bases, with 14 bases remaining between them. The CDR3 contains 17 residues. Per the germline V gene, CDR1 is SGHKS and CDR2 is YYEKEE (reference sequence). CDR3 protein: CASSPGRGTSGANVLTF. The CDR3 nucleotides read TGTGCCAGCAGCCCAGGACGGGGGACCTCTGGGGCCAACGTCCTGACTTTC.

This chain connects TRBV6-1 to TRBJ1-1; the D gene is possibly TRBD1 (6 bases). Looked up from germline, CDR1 is MNHNS and CDR2 is SASEGT. V shed 6 bases and J shed 11 bases, with 16 bases lying between them. The length of the CDR3 is 12 residues. The CDR3 region has the DNA TGTGCCAGCAGGGGGGGCAGTAAAACGGCTTTCTTT. This gives the protein CASRGGSKTAFF.

This chain connects TRBV19 to TRBJ1-2; D is perhaps TRBD1 (5 bases). V shed 6 bases and J shed 2 bases, with 16 bases lying between them. The CDR3 is made up of 15 amino acids. The germline CDR1 and CDR2 sequences are LNHDA and SQIVND (reference sequence). The CDR3 loop is CASSIDVRGNYGYTF. In DNA, the CDR3 is TGTGCCAGTAGCATTGACGTGAGGGGAAACTATGGCTACACCTTC.

In nucleotides, the CDR3 is TGTGCCAGCGGGACAGGGGATTCACCCCTCCACTTT. This sequence encodes CASGTGDSPLHF. V usage is TRBV6-6 and J usage is TRBJ1-6; 10 bases match TRBD1. Germline trimming cut 8 bases from V and 8 bases from J; bases unmatched to any gene: 0. Looked up from germline, CDR1 is MNHNY and CDR2 is SVGAGI (reference sequence). The CDR3 length is 12 residues.

CDR3 in amino acids: CASSYGNRGNTEAFF. For the CDR3, the DNA is TGTGCCAGCAGTTACGGGAACAGGGGAAACACTGAAGCTTTCTTT. V usage is TRBV6-5 and J usage is TRBJ1-1; 7 bases are a match to TRBD1. The CDR3 length is 15 residues. After removal of 2 bases from V and 2 bases from J, the junction contained 5 bases not matched to a gene. Per the germline V gene, CDR1 is MNHEY and CDR2 is SVGAGI.

The chain carries TRBV19 and TRBJ1-5; D possibly corresponds to TRBD1 (6 bases). Germline CDR1 is LNHDA and CDR2 is SQIVND (reference sequence). The CDR3 is made up of 15 amino acids. V dropped 3 bases and J dropped 1 base, with 10 bases sitting between them. The CDR3 loop reads CASSMGGTSNQPQHF. CDR3 nucleotide sequence: TGTGCCAGTAGTATGGGGGGCACAAGCAATCAGCCCCAGCATTTT. The full variable domain, completed using reference TRBV19 and TRBJ1-5, is DGGITQSPKYLFRKEGQNVTLSCEQNLNHDAMYWYRQDPGQGLRLIYYSQIVNDFQKGDIAEGYSVSREKKESFPLTVTSAQKNPTAFYLCASSMGGTSNQPQHFGDGTRLSIL.

Only a few counts were recorded for this clone. This chain links TRBV10-1 with TRBJ2-2; D is undetermined. V lost 2 bases and J lost 4, with 2 bases in between. Germline CDR1 and CDR2: WNHNN and SYGVQD (reference sequence). The CDR3 contains 12 residues. Written as DNA, the CDR3 is TGCGCCAGCAGTGAGGGCACCGGGGAGCTGTTTTTT. It translates to CASSEGTGELFF.

The gene calls are TRBV27 and TRBJ2-2; D is undetermined. V dropped 10 bases and J dropped 4 bases, with 13 bases sitting between them. Germline V CDR1 and CDR2: MNHEY, SMNVEV (reference sequence). This CDR3 is built from 13 residues. CDR3 sequence (DNA): TGTGCCACGTTTGCGCTGGGCACCGGGGAGCTGTTTTTT. This translates into CATFALGTGELFF.

The chain uses TRBV7-9 and TRBJ2-7, with 8 bases matching TRBD1. CDR1 is SEHNR and CDR2 is FQNEAQ in the germline V gene (reference sequence). The CDR3 loop spans 17 amino acids. V trimming: 4 bases; J trimming: 3 bases; junction bases outside the gene matches: 14. The CDR3 region has the DNA TGTGCCAGCAGCTCGGGGGACAGGTCAGACCTACTCTACGAGCAGTACTTC. Amino acid sequence: CASSSGDRSDLLYEQYF.

CDR3: CASSQDGGGETQYF. The CDR3 nucleotides are TGCGCCAGCAGCCAAGATGGGGGGGGAGAGACCCAGTACTTC. The rearrangement uses TRBV4-1 and TRBJ2-5, with TRBD2 matching over 7 bases. The V gene's germline CDR1 is MGHRA and CDR2 YSYEKL. Trimming took 0 bases from V and 4 from J; bases not matched to a gene: 2. The CDR3 is 14 residues long.

The chain joins TRBV6-8 to TRBJ1-6; D gene uncertain. Germline V gives CDR1 MNHGY, CDR2 SAAAGT. V was pared by 7 bases and J by 0 bases, with 13 bases between. The CDR3 length is 16 residues. CDR3 amino acids: CASKPDSSSYNSPLHF. The CDR3 bases are TGTGCCAGCAAACCGGACTCAAGCTCCTATAATTCACCCCTCCACTTT.

As for this clone: Additional DNA sequences in this sample encode the identical CDR3. This chain joins TRBV4-3 and TRBJ2-6; D remains ambiguous. Germline assignment: CDR1 LGHNA and CDR2 YSLEER. V dropped 2 bases and J dropped 1 base, with 3 bases sitting between them. CDR3 size: 14 residues. DNA of the CDR3: TGCGCCAGCAGCCAAAGTTCTGGGGCCAACGTCCTGACTTTC. It codes for CASSQSSGANVLTF.

Of note for this clone: A much more abundant neighbour one base away suggests this may be a read error. The rearrangement joins TRBV19 to TRBJ1-2; 8 positions agree with TRBD1. The CDR3 sequence is 17 residues long. The ends lost 5 bases at V and 8 bases at J; junction bases unmatched: 19. Germline lookup yields CDR1 LNHDA and CDR2 SQIVND (reference sequence). This CDR3 is CASSFPGQAGKMEGYTF. DNA of the CDR3: TGTGCCAGTAGTTTCCCGGGACAGGCAGGCAAGATGGAAGGCTACACCTTC.

V and J are TRBV7-6 and TRBJ1-1; tentatively, D is TRBD1 (5 bases). The CDR3 contains 14 residues. In germline, CDR1 is SGHVS, CDR2 FNYEAQ. Trimming left V 5 bases short and J 1 base short, with 11 bases between. The CDR3 nucleotides are TGTGCCAGCAGCCCGGGGCAGGGGAACACTGAAGCTTTCTTT. It yields the protein CASSPGQGNTEAFF.

The chain combines TRBV7-8 with TRBJ1-2; 7 bases agree with TRBD1. Germline V gene sequence: CDR1 SGHVS, CDR2 FQNEAQ. This CDR3 has 14 amino acids. With V trimmed by 1 base and J by 4 bases, 3 bases remained unmatched. CDR3 sequence reads: CASSLDNRGYGYTF. The CDR3 coding sequence is TGTGCCAGCAGCTTAGATAACAGGGGCTATGGCTACACCTTC.

Comments on this clone: At one end, the junction sequence differs from germline, possibly due to a read error. The CDR3 region is CASSRPGQGYYEQCF. DNA for the CDR3: TGCGCCAGCAGTAGACCGGGACAGGGATATTACGAGCAGTGCTTC. The chain carries TRBV23-1 and TRBJ2-7; 9 bases line up with TRBD1. TRBV23-1 is flagged as an ORF with uncertain function. This CDR3 spans 15 amino acids.

The CDR3, as DNA: TGTGCCTGGAGTGTCTCGCCCCGGACCGGAAACACCATATATTTT. Its protein is CAWSVSPRTGNTIYF. The V and J genes are TRBV30 and TRBJ1-3; D gene uncertain. Trimming shortened V by 0 bases and J by 4 bases, and 13 bases separated the two germline ends. The CDR3 spans 15 residues. CDR1 is GTSNPN and CDR2 is SVGIG in the germline V gene (reference sequence).

The CDR3 loop is CASSFTGGTEAFF. The CDR3 nucleotides read TGTGCCAGCAGCTTTACAGGGGGCACTGAAGCTTTCTTT. V usage is TRBV7-8 and J usage is TRBJ1-1; TRBD1 matches at 8 bases. This CDR3 spans 13 amino acids. The germline gives CDR1 SGHVS, CDR2 FQNEAQ. Germline trimming cut 3 bases from V and 4 bases from J; bases unmatched to any gene: 1.

The CDR3 here is CASSSFSGSEQFF. The CDR3 DNA follows: TGTGCCAGCAGCTCTTTTAGCGGTTCTGAGCAGTTCTTC. This chain links TRBV7-8 with TRBJ2-1, with D possibly matching TRBD2 (6 bases). The CDR3 covers 13 residues. The germline gives CDR1 SGHVS, CDR2 FQNEAQ. The ends were cut back, 4 bases at V and 9 bases at J, with 13 bases in the middle. Combining the CDR3 with reference TRBV7-8 and TRBJ2-1 gives the whole variable domain GAGVSQSPRYKVAKRGQDVALRCDPISGHVSLFWYQQALGQGPEFLTYFQNEAQLDKSGLPSDRFFAERPEGSVSTLKIQRTQQEDSAVYLCASSSFSGSEQFFGPGTRLTVL.